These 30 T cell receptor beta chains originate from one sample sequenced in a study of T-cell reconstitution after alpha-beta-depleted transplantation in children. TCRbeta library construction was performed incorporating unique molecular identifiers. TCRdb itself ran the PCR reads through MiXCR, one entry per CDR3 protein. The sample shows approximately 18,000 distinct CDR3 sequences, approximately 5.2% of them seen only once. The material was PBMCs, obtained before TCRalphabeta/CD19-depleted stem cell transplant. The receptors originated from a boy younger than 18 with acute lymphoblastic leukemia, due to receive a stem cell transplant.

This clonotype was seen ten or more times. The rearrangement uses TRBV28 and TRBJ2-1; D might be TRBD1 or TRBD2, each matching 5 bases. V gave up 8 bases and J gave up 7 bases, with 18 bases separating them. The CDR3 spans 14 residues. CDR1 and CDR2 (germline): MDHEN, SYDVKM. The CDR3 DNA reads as TGTGCCAGCCGTCGCTTGAGGGGCGTTAATGAGCAGTTCTTC. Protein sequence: CASRRLRGVNEQFF.

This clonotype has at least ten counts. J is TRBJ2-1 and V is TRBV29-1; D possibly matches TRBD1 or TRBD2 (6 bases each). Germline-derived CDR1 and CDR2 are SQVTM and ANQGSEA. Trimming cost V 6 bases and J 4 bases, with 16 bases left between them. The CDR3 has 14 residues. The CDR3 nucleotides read TGCAGCGTCGGGAGCAGGGGCCTTTACAATGAGCAGTTCTTC. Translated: CSVGSRGLYNEQFF.

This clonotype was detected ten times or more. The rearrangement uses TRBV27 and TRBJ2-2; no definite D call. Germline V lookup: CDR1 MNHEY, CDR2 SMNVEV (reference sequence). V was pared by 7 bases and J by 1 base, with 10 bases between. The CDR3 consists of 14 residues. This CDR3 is CASNLQGNTGELFF. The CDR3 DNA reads TGTGCCAGCAACCTTCAAGGGAACACCGGGGAGCTGTTTTTT.

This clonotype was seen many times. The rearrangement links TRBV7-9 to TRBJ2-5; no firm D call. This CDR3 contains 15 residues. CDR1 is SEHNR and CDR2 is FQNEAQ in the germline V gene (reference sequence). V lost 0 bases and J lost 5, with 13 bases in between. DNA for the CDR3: TGTGCCAGCAGCTTAGCGCACGGGCTTGTTGAGACCCAGTACTTC. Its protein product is CASSLAHGLVETQYF.

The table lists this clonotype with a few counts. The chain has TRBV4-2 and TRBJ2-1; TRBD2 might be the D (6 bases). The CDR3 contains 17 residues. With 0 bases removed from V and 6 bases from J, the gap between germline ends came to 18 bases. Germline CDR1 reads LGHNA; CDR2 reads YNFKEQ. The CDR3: CASSQDLGSGRGNEQFF. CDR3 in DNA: TGTGCCAGCAGCCAAGATCTCGGTAGCGGAAGAGGCAATGAGCAGTTCTTC.

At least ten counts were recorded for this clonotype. DNA of the CDR3: TGTGCCAGCAGTTACCCCGCACAGGGGGCGCGACGTACTGAAGCTTTCTTT. Its translation is CASSYPAQGARRTEAFF. V gene TRBV6-2 or TRBV6-3 combines with J gene TRBJ1-1, with TRBD1 matching over 9 bases. CDR3 size: 17 residues. The germline V gene has CDR1 MNHEY and CDR2 SVGEGT. Losses at the gene ends were 2 bases for V and 5 bases for J; bases not matched to a gene: 12.

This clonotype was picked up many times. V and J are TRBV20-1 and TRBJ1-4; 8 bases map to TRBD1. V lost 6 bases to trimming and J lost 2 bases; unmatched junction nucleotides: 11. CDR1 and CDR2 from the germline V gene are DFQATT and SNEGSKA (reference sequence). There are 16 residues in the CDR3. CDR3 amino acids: CSAGYRGGPTNEKLFF. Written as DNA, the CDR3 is TGCAGTGCGGGATACAGGGGGGGCCCCACTAATGAAAAACTGTTTTTT.

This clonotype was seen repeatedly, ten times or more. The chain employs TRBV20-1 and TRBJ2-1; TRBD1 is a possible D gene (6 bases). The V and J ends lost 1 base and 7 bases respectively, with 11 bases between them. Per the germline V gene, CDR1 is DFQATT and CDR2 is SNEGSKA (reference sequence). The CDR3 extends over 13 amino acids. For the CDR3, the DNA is TGCAGTGCTAGAGGATCCACAGGGAATGAGCAGTTCTTC. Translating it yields CSARGSTGNEQFF.

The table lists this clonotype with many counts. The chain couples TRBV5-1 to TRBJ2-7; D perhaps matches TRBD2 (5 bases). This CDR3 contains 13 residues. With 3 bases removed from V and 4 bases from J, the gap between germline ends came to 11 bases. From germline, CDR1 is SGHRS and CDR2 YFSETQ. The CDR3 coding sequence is TGCGCCAGCAGCTGGGGTTCGGGATACGAGCAGTACTTC. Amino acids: CASSWGSGYEQYF.

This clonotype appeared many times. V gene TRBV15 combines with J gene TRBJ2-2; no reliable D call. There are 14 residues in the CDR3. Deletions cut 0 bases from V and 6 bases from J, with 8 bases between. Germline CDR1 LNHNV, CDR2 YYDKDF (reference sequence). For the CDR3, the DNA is TGTGCCACCAGCAGAGATCTCCCCCCCGGGGAGCTGTTTTTT. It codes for CATSRDLPPGELFF.

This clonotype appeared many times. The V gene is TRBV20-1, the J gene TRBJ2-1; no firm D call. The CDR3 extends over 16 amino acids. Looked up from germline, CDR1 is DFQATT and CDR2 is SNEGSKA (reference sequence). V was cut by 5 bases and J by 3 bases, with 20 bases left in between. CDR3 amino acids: CSAPSIVKGLYNEQFF. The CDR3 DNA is TGCAGTGCTCCCTCGATCGTAAAAGGGCTCTACAATGAGCAGTTCTTC.

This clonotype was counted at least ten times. The CDR3 DNA follows: TGCAGTGCTAGGGGCCATGGGGCGAACTCCTATAATTCACCCCTCCACTTT. Its protein is CSARGHGANSYNSPLHF. The J gene is TRBJ1-6, the V gene TRBV20-1; D perhaps matches TRBD1 (5 bases). The CDR3 runs to 17 residues. The V gene's germline CDR1 is DFQATT and CDR2 SNEGSKA (reference sequence). The V end was cut by 3 bases, the J end by 0 bases, with 15 bases between.

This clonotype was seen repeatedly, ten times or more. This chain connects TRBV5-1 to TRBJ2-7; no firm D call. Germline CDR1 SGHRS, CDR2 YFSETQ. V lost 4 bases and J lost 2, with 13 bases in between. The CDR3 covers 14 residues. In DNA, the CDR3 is TGCGCCAGCAGCCGGATGTCAGGACCCTACGAGCAGTACTTC. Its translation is CASSRMSGPYEQYF.

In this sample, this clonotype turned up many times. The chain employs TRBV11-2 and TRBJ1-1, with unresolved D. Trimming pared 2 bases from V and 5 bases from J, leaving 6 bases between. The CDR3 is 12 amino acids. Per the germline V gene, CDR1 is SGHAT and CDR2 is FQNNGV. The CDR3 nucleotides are TGTGCCAGCAGCTTAAGCCGTACTGAAGCTTTCTTT. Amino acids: CASSLSRTEAFF.

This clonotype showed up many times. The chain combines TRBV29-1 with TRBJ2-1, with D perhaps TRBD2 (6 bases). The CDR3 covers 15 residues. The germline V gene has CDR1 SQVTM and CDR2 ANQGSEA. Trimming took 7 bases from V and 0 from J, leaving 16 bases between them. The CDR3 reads CSGGAGPSSYNEQFF. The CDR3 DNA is TGCAGCGGTGGAGCGGGCCCGAGCTCCTACAATGAGCAGTTCTTC.

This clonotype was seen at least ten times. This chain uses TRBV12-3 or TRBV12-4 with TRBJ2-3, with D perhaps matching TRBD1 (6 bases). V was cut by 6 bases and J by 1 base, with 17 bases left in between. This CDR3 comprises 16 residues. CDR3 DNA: TGTGCCAGCAGAAAAACTACAGGGTCCGGCACAGATACGCAGTATTTT. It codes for CASRKTTGSGTDTQYF.

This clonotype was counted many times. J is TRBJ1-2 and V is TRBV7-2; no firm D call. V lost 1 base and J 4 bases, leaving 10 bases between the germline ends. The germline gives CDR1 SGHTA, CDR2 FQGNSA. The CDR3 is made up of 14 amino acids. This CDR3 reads CASSLVGQTYGYTF. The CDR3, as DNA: TGTGCCAGCAGCTTAGTCGGGCAGACCTATGGCTACACCTTC.

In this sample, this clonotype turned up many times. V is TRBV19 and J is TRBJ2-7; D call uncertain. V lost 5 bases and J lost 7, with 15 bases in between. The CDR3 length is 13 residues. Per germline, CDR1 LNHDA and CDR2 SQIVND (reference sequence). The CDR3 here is CASSPRSSLEQYF. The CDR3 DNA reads TGTGCCAGTAGTCCACGGAGTAGCCTTGAGCAGTACTTC.

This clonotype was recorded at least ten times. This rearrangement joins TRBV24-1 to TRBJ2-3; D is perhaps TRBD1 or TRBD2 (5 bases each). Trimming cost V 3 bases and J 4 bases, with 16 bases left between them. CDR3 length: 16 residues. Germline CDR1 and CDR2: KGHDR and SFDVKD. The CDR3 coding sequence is TGTGCCACCAGTGATCCCGGGGCCCAAGGAGCAGATACGCAGTATTTT. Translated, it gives CATSDPGAQGADTQYF.

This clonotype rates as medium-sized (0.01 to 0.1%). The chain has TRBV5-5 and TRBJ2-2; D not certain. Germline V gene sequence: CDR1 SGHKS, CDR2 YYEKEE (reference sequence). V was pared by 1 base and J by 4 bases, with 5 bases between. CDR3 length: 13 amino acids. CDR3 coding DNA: TGTGCCAGCAGCTTGCAGGCCACCGGGGAGCTGTTTTTT. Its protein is CASSLQATGELFF.

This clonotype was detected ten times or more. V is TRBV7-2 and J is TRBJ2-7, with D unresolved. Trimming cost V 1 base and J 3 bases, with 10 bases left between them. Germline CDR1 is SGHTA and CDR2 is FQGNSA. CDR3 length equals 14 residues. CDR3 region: CASSLELFFYEQYF. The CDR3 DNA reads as TGTGCCAGCAGCTTAGAACTTTTTTTCTACGAGCAGTACTTC.

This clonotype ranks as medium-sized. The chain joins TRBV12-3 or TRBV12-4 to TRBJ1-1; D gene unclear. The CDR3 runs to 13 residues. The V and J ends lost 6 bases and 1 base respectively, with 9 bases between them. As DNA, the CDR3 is TGTGCCAGCAGCCGCGGCGGGAACACTGAAGCTTTCTTT. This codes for CASSRGGNTEAFF.

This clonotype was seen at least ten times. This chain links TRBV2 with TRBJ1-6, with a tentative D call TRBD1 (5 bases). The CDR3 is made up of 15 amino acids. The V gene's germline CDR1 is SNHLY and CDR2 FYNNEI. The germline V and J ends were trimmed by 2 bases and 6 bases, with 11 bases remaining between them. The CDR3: CASSESYRTNSPLHF. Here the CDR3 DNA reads TGTGCCAGCAGTGAATCGTACAGGACTAATTCACCCCTCCACTTT.

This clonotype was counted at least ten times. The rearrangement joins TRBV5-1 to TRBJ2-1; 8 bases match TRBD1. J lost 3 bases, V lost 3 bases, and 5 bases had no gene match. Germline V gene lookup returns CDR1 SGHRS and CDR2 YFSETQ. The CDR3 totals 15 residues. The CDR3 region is CASSSGQGYYNEQFF. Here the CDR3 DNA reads TGCGCCAGCAGCTCTGGACAGGGATACTACAATGAGCAGTTCTTC.

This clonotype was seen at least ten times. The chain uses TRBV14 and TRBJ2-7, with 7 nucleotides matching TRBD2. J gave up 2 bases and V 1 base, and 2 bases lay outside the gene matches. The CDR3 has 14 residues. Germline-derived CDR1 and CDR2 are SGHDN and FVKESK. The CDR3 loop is CASSQGSGTYEQYF. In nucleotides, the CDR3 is TGTGCCAGCAGCCAAGGGAGCGGGACCTACGAGCAGTACTTC.

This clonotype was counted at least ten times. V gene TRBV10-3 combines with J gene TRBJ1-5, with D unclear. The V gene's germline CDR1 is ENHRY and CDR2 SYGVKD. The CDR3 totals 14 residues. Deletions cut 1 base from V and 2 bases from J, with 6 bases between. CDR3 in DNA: TGTGCCATCAGTGAGTTTGGCGGCAATCAGCCCCAGCATTTT. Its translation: CAISEFGGNQPQHF.

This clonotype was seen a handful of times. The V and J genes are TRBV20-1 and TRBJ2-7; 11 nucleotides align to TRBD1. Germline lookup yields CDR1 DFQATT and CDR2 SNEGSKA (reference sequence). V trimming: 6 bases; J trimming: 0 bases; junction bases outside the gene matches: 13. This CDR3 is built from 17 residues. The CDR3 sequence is CSATGQGASQSSYEQYF. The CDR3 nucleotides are TGCAGTGCCACCGGACAGGGGGCTTCTCAGAGCTCCTACGAGCAGTACTTC.

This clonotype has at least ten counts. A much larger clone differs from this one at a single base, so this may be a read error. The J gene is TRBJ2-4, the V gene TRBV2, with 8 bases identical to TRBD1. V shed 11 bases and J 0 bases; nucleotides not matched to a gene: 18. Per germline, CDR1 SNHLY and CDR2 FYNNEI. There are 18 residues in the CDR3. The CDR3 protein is CACTKQGALFLAKNIQYF. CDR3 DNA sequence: TGTGCCTGCACAAAGCAGGGGGCCTTATTTCTAGCCAAAAACATTCAGTACTTC.

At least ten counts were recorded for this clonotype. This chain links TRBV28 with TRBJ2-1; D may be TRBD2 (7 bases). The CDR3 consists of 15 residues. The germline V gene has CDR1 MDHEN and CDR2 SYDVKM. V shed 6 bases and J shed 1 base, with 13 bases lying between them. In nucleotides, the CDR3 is TGTGCCAGCAGCACAAGGGGGGGGTCCTACAATGAGCAGTTCTTC. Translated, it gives CASSTRGGSYNEQFF.

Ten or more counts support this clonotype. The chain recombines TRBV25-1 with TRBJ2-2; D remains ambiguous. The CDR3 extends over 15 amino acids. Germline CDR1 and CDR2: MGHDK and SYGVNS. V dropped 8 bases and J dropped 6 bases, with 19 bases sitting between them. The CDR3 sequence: CASGPQRQIAGELFF. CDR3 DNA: TGTGCCAGCGGCCCCCAAAGGCAGATCGCCGGGGAGCTGTTTTTT.